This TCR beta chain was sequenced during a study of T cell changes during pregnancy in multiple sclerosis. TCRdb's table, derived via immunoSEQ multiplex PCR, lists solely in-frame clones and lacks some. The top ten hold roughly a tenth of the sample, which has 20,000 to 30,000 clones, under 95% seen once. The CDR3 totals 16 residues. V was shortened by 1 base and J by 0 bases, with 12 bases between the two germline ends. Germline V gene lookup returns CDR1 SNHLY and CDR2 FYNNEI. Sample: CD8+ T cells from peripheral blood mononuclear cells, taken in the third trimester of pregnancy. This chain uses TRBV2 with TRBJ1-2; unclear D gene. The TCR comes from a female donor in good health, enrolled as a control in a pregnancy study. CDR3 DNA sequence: TGTGCCAGCAGTGAAGGTAGCAGCCTAACTAACTATGGCTACACCTTC. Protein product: CASSEGSSLTNYGYTF.